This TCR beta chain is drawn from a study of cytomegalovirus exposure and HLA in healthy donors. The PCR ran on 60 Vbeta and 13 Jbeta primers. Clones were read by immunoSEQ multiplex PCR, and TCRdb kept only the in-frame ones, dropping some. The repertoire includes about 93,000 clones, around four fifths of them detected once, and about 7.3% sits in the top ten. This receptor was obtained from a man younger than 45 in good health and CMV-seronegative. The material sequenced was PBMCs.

CDR3 bases: TGTGCCAGCAGCTTATCTAGCCACACAGACACAACCTACGAGCAGTACTTC. Protein sequence: CASSLSSHTDTTYEQYF. The chain joins TRBV11-2 to TRBJ2-7, with D possibly being TRBD2 (5 bases). CDR1 SGHAT and CDR2 FQNNGV come from the germline V gene. Trimming took off 2 bases at V and 2 bases at J, with 19 bases between the two ends. The CDR3 covers 17 residues.